Included here is one TCR beta chain sequence, with context. In the original processing: Amplification from reference gene primers served as the basis for estimated nucleated cell counts. The protocol was immunoSEQ multiplex PCR, while the TCRdb copy is restricted to in-frame clones and leaves out a portion. V, J and clone size reflect that table, while D and trimming were determined from the DNA. Of about 150,000 clones in the sample, approximately 84% are singletons; the top ten hold 2.2%. The sample belongs to a study of blood T cell repertoires in COVID-19. Study-level background: From the United States, Italy and Spain came samples of acute and convalescent COVID-19. Sample material is recorded as cDNA or gDNA derived from T cells, B-cell-depleted T cells, or PBMCs.

Between the trimmed V and J ends, which lost 0 bases and 0 bases, there was a span of 8 bases. The CDR3 covers 16 residues. CDR1 MNHEY and CDR2 SVGAGI come from the germline V gene. The sequence derives from a man in his 70s with acute or convalescent COVID-19. Material for sequencing was peripheral blood. The genes are TRBV6-5 and TRBJ2-2; D is unclear. CDR3 DNA sequence: TGTGCCAGCAGTTACTCGAGTATTTCGAACACCGGGGAGCTGTTTTTT. This codes for CASSYSSISNTGELFF.